What follows are 30 T cell receptor beta chains derived from one specimen sequenced in a study of T cell responses to AZD1222 COVID-19 vaccine. Method: immunoSEQ multiplex PCR; TCRdb's copy keeps in-frame clones and lacks some. The sample records some 140,000 clones, more than 75% being singletons. The specimen was peripheral blood, collected on day 0 of AZD1222 vaccination. The receptors originated from an adult in good health.

Only a few counts were recorded for this clone. The V and J genes are TRBV28 and TRBJ2-1, with a possible D match to TRBD1 (5 bases). The CDR3 runs to 14 residues. Looked up from germline, CDR1 is MDHEN and CDR2 is SYDVKM. The germline V and J ends were trimmed by 3 bases and 4 bases, with 10 bases remaining between them. This CDR3 is CASSFRRDYNEQFF. CDR3 nucleotide sequence: TGTGCCAGCAGTTTCCGCAGGGATTACAATGAGCAGTTCTTC.

V is TRBV5-8 and J is TRBJ1-2; maybe TRBD1 (6 bases). Per germline, CDR1 SGHTS and CDR2 YDEGEE. The V end lost 2 bases, the J end lost 8 bases, and 16 bases lay between the germline ends. The CDR3 has 14 residues. The CDR3 spells CASSFQLQGQGYTF. In DNA, the CDR3 is TGTGCCAGCAGCTTCCAATTACAGGGTCAGGGCTACACCTTC.

J is TRBJ2-2 and V is TRBV5-4; 8 nucleotides agree with TRBD1. Germline V gene lookup returns CDR1 SGHNT and CDR2 YYREEE (reference sequence). CDR3 length: 15 residues. J gave up 1 base and V 4 bases, and 3 bases lay outside the gene matches. CDR3 protein: CASSRGQGNTGELFF. The CDR3 region has the DNA TGTGCCAGCAGCCGCGGACAGGGGAACACCGGGGAGCTGTTTTTT.

The chain joins TRBV5-1 to TRBJ1-1; weak D call: TRBD1 (5 bases). Trimming pared 4 bases from V and 6 bases from J, leaving 19 bases between. Germline V gene sequence: CDR1 SGHRS, CDR2 YFSETQ. There are 15 residues in the CDR3. CDR3 DNA sequence: TGCGCCAGCAGCCCTCTCCAGGGAAGGCGGGCTGAAGCTTTCTTT. Amino acid sequence: CASSPLQGRRAEAFF.

This clone is labeled medium-sized (0.01 to 0.1%). The chain recombines TRBV10-1 with TRBJ1-1; D is unresolved. Deletions cut 4 bases from V and 2 bases from J, with 5 bases between. The CDR3 covers 12 residues. Germline V gene lookup returns CDR1 WNHNN and CDR2 SYGVQD (reference sequence). This CDR3 is CASSGGNTEAFF. For the CDR3, the DNA is TGCGCCAGCAGTGGGGGAAACACTGAAGCTTTCTTT.

V and J are TRBV9 and TRBJ2-3; perhaps TRBD1 as D (6 bases). Germline V lookup: CDR1 SGDLS, CDR2 YYNGEE. CDR3 length: 17 amino acids. The germline V and J ends were trimmed by 0 bases and 4 bases, with 18 bases remaining between them. The CDR3 is CASSVVGRGPGADTQYF. In nucleotides, the CDR3 is TGTGCCAGCAGCGTAGTAGGCAGGGGCCCGGGCGCAGATACGCAGTATTTT. The whole variable domain, filled in from reference TRBV9 and TRBJ2-3, reads DSGVTQTPKHLITATGQRVTLRCSPRSGDLSVYWYQQSLDQGLQFLIQYYNGEERAKGNILERFSAQQFPDLHSELNLSSLELGDSALYFCASSVVGRGPGADTQYFGPGTRLTVL.

The rearrangement links TRBV4-2 to TRBJ1-1; 7 positions match TRBD1. There are 16 residues in the CDR3. From germline, CDR1 is LGHNA and CDR2 YNFKEQ. After removal of 1 base from V and 4 bases from J, the junction contained 9 bases not matched to a gene. CDR3 sequence: CASSQGGQSGGTEAFF. CDR3 DNA sequence: TGTGCCAGCAGCCAAGGGGGACAGTCGGGGGGCACTGAAGCTTTCTTT.

This clone appeared a single time. This chain joins TRBV5-6 and TRBJ1-2; TRBD1 agrees at 9 bases. V was clipped by 0 bases and J by 6 bases; unmatched bases: 3. CDR1 and CDR2 (germline): SGHDT, YYEEEE. The CDR3 extends over 14 amino acids. CDR3 protein: CASSLDTGGNGYTF. CDR3 DNA sequence: TGTGCCAGCAGCTTGGATACAGGGGGCAATGGCTACACCTTC.

The chain is built from TRBV7-2 and TRBJ2-3; D is undetermined. Germline V gene data show CDR1 as SGHTA and CDR2 as FQGNSA. The germline V and J ends were trimmed by 5 bases and 3 bases, with 15 bases remaining between them. The CDR3 is 15 amino acids. The CDR3 protein is CASSPRPRETDTQYF. In nucleotides, the CDR3 is TGTGCCAGCAGCCCCCGCCCCCGAGAAACAGATACGCAGTATTTT.

The chain links TRBV19 to TRBJ1-5; TRBD1 aligns across 11 bases. Germline CDR1 LNHDA, CDR2 SQIVND (reference sequence). The junction had 7 bases not matched to a gene; V was cut back by 6 bases and J by 0 bases. This CDR3 is built from 17 residues. This chain's CDR3 is CASRLGTGGLSNQPQHF. In DNA form, the CDR3 reads TGTGCCAGTAGACTTGGGACAGGGGGTCTTAGCAATCAGCCCCAGCATTTT.

The chain carries TRBV30 and TRBJ1-1, with D maybe TRBD1 (6 bases). The ends were cut back, 8 bases at V and 4 bases at J, with 14 bases in the middle. The CDR3 is 12 amino acids. Germline values: CDR1 GTSNPN, CDR2 SVGIG (reference sequence). CDR3 sequence reads: CATNRESTEAFF. The CDR3, as DNA: TGTGCCACAAACAGGGAAAGCACTGAAGCTTTCTTT. Drawing the rest from reference TRBV30 and TRBJ1-1, the complete variable domain is SQTIHQWPATLVQPVGSPLSLECTVEGTSNPNLYWYRQAAGRGLQLLFYSVGIGQISSEVPQNLSASRPQDRQFILSSKKLLLSDSGFYLCATNRESTEAFFGQGTRLTVV.

This clone was recorded only once. The V and J genes are TRBV6-5 and TRBJ1-1; D unclear. The CDR3 is 15 amino acids. Trimming left V 0 bases short and J 5 bases short, with 13 bases between. The germline gives CDR1 MNHEY, CDR2 SVGAGI. The CDR3 reads CASSYSAVIGTEAFF. In DNA, the CDR3 is TGTGCCAGCAGTTACTCGGCGGTCATCGGGACTGAAGCTTTCTTT.

The CDR3 DNA reads as TGTGCCAGCAGGAAGTCTGAAGCTTTCTTT. This gives the protein CASRKSEAFF. The J gene is TRBJ1-1, the V gene TRBV6-6, with unresolved D. V lost 6 bases to trimming and J lost 6 bases, with 5 bases between them. This CDR3 region has 10 residues. The germline gives CDR1 MNHNY, CDR2 SVGAGI (reference sequence).

The rearrangement links TRBV11-2 to TRBJ1-5; 10 bases fit TRBD1. Germline trimming cut 5 bases from V and 7 bases from J; bases unmatched to any gene: 5. Germline lookup yields CDR1 SGHAT and CDR2 FQNNGV. The CDR3 consists of 14 residues. The CDR3 reads CASSPGQGDQPQHF. Written as DNA, the CDR3 is TGTGCCAGCAGCCCTGGACAGGGGGACCAGCCCCAGCATTTT.

This rearrangement joins TRBV2 to TRBJ1-2; 10 bases align to TRBD1. The CDR3 length is 16 residues. The J segment lost 2 bases and the V segment lost 3 bases, leaving 6 bases of the junction unmatched. Germline-derived CDR1 and CDR2 are SNHLY and FYNNEI. CDR3 amino acids: CASSDPGGQGNYGYTF. The CDR3 DNA reads TGTGCCAGCAGTGACCCCGGGGGACAGGGGAACTATGGCTACACCTTC.

This sequence joins TRBV28 and TRBJ1-5, with D hard to call. Trimming left V 3 bases short and J 5 bases short, with 17 bases between. Germline V gene sequence: CDR1 MDHEN, CDR2 SYDVKM. The CDR3 has 16 residues. CDR3 sequence reads: CASSLPGATSHQPQHF. The DNA of the CDR3 is TGTGCCAGCAGTTTGCCAGGAGCCACCTCTCATCAGCCCCAGCATTTT.

In DNA form, the CDR3 reads TGTGCCAGCAGCCCTGGCGGGCAGGGGAACACTGAAGCTTTCTTT. Translating gives CASSPGGQGNTEAFF. The V and J genes are TRBV28 and TRBJ1-1, with TRBD1 as a possible D gene (5 bases). The CDR3 contains 15 residues. CDR1 MDHEN and CDR2 SYDVKM come from the germline V gene. Trimming removed 6 bases at V and 1 base at J, with 15 bases between.

The chain carries TRBV2 and TRBJ2-2, with D unclear. CDR3 size: 14 residues. V lost 7 bases and J lost 5, with 14 bases in between. The germline V gene has CDR1 SNHLY and CDR2 FYNNEI. This CDR3 is CASTSDGRTGELFF. DNA for the CDR3: TGTGCCAGCACCAGCGATGGTCGAACCGGGGAGCTGTTTTTT.

The chain uses TRBV29-1 and TRBJ2-7, with D perhaps matching TRBD1 or TRBD2 (5 bases each). The CDR3 has 14 residues. Looked up from germline, CDR1 is SQVTM and CDR2 is ANQGSEA. The germline V and J ends were trimmed by 4 bases and 4 bases, with 17 bases remaining between them. CDR3 loop: CSVAFGAEKYEQYF. CDR3 nucleotides: TGCAGCGTTGCTTTCGGGGCTGAGAAGTACGAGCAGTACTTC.

The chain has TRBV27 and TRBJ1-2, with TRBD1 matching 10 bases. V dropped 3 bases and J dropped 1; count of bases not matched to a gene: 5. This CDR3 comprises 16 residues. Germline-derived CDR1 and CDR2 are MNHEY and SMNVEV (reference sequence). The chain's CDR3 is CASSLGQGRVNYGYTF. Here the CDR3 DNA reads TGTGCCAGCAGTTTGGGACAGGGGAGGGTTAACTATGGCTACACCTTC.

The chain combines TRBV7-9 with TRBJ1-1; 7 bases are shared with TRBD1. V was clipped by 4 bases and J by 8 bases; unmatched bases: 4. From germline, CDR1 is SEHNR and CDR2 FQNEAQ (reference sequence). The CDR3 spans 12 residues. The CDR3 coding sequence is TGTGCCAGCAGCTACCCGGACAGGGAAGCTTTCTTT. It translates to CASSYPDREAFF. Complete variable domain (other parts from reference TRBV7-9 and TRBJ1-1): DTGVSQNPRHKITKRGQNVTFRCDPISEHNRLYWYRQTLGQGPEFLTYFQNEAQLEKSRLLSDRFSAERPKGSFSTLEIQRTEQGDSAMYLCASSYPDREAFFGQGTRLTVV.

The chain is built from TRBV5-1 and TRBJ2-1, with a possible D match to TRBD1 (5 bases). Trimming stripped 0 bases from V and 12 bases from J, with 16 bases between. Germline assignment: CDR1 SGHRS and CDR2 YFSETQ. This CDR3 is 14 amino acids long. DNA of the CDR3: TGCGCCAGCAGCTTGGAAGATGGCAGGGTAGCGCAGTTCTTC. Protein: CASSLEDGRVAQFF.

This rearrangement joins TRBV15 to TRBJ1-6; no clear D gene. V was trimmed by 0 bases and J by 6 bases, leaving 6 bases between them. There are 14 residues in the CDR3. Germline V CDR1 and CDR2: LNHNV, YYDKDF (reference sequence). CDR3 coding DNA: TGTGCCACCAGCAGAGAAGCGGGTAATTCACCCCTCCACTTT. Translation: CATSREAGNSPLHF.

V usage is TRBV5-4 and J usage is TRBJ1-2; no clear D gene. The V gene lost 0 bases and the J gene lost 4 bases, with 7 bases spanning the gap. Germline CDR1 and CDR2: SGHNT and YYREEE (reference sequence). This CDR3 is 13 amino acids long. In nucleotides, the CDR3 is TGTGCCAGCAGCTTGGAGACGTCCTATGGCTACACCTTC. As protein: CASSLETSYGYTF. The full variable domain, its missing parts supplied by reference TRBV5-4 and TRBJ1-2, is ETGVTQSPTHLIKTRGQQVTLRCSSQSGHNTVSWYQQALGQGPQFIFQYYREEENGRGNFPPRFSGLQFPNYSSELNVNALELDDSALYLCASSLETSYGYTFGSGTRLTVV.

The V gene is TRBV18, the J gene TRBJ1-1; TRBD1 is a possible D gene (6 bases). The ends were cut back, 3 bases at V and 5 bases at J, with 7 bases in the middle. The CDR3 contains 12 residues. CDR1 is KGHSH, CDR2 LQKENI, per germline. The CDR3 here is CASSPGTTEAFF. The DNA of the CDR3 is TGTGCCAGCTCACCGGGGACAACTGAAGCTTTCTTT.

This clone was seen only once. The chain employs TRBV6-4 and TRBJ1-1, with unresolved D. Trimming cost V 3 bases and J 5 bases, with 10 bases left between them. The CDR3 has 13 residues. Germline V gives CDR1 MRHNA, CDR2 SNTAGT. CDR3 nucleotides: TGTGCCAGCAGTGAGTGGGAAGGTACTGAAGCTTTCTTT. As protein: CASSEWEGTEAFF.

This chain connects TRBV19 to TRBJ1-1; no clear D gene. The CDR3 is 13 amino acids. V lost 1 base and J lost 6, with 9 bases in between. Germline CDR1 reads LNHDA; CDR2 reads SQIVND (reference sequence). CDR3 in DNA: TGTGCCAGTAGTATAGCCCCTAGGGCTGAAGCTTTCTTT. Encoded protein: CASSIAPRAEAFF. Drawing the rest from reference TRBV19 and TRBJ1-1, the complete variable domain is DGGITQSPKYLFRKEGQNVTLSCEQNLNHDAMYWYRQDPGQGLRLIYYSQIVNDFQKGDIAEGYSVSREKKESFPLTVTSAQKNPTAFYLCASSIAPRAEAFFGQGTRLTVV.

The chain has TRBV30 and TRBJ1-5, with a possible D match to TRBD1 (5 bases). Germline V gene sequence: CDR1 GTSNPN, CDR2 SVGIG (reference sequence). The CDR3 extends over 15 amino acids. Trimming took off 3 bases at V and 4 bases at J, with 16 bases between the two ends. CDR3 DNA: TGTGCCTGGAGCCGGGGGACGCCCGGGAATCAGCCCCAGCATTTT. Its protein product is CAWSRGTPGNQPQHF.

The CDR3 DNA sequence: TGTGCCAGCAGATTCACCGGGACAGGACTGGCCGGGGAGCTGTTTTTT. This gives the protein CASRFTGTGLAGELFF. This chain connects TRBV7-9 to TRBJ2-2; TRBD1 agrees at 8 bases. CDR3 size: 16 residues. Germline V gene data show CDR1 as SEHNR and CDR2 as FQNEAQ (reference sequence). Trimming at V came to 6 bases and at J to 6 bases, leaving 12 bases not matched to a gene. The whole variable domain, remainder taken from reference TRBV7-9 and TRBJ2-2, is DTGVSQNPRHKITKRGQNVTFRCDPISEHNRLYWYRQTLGQGPEFLTYFQNEAQLEKSRLLSDRFSAERPKGSFSTLEIQRTEQGDSAMYLCASRFTGTGLAGELFFGEGSRLTVL.

The chain links TRBV28 to TRBJ1-6; D ambiguous. The CDR3 is 12 amino acids. Germline V CDR1 and CDR2: MDHEN, SYDVKM. V dropped 2 bases and J dropped 8 bases, with 4 bases sitting between them. DNA of the CDR3: TGTGCCAGCAGTTTACAGGATTCACCCCTCCACTTT. It encodes CASSLQDSPLHF.